This entry describes one T cell receptor (beta chain). TCRdb's table, derived via immunoSEQ multiplex PCR, lists solely in-frame clones and lacks some. The sample has about a million clones, around 76% seen once. The record originates from a study of shared clonotypes between healthy human individuals. Trimming removed 3 bases from V and 8 bases from J, with 13 bases in between. Per the germline V gene, CDR1 is GTSNPN and CDR2 is SVGIG (reference sequence). The CDR3 totals 13 residues. Sample: memory CD4+ T cells sorted from blood. The subset here: CD45RA-negative fraction. The sequence was obtained from a man aged 18 to 29 in good health. The chain uses TRBV30 and TRBJ1-4; no clear D gene. The CDR3 region has the DNA TGTGCCTGGAGGCCCGGGTTTAAAGAAAAACTGTTTTTT. It encodes CAWRPGFKEKLFF.